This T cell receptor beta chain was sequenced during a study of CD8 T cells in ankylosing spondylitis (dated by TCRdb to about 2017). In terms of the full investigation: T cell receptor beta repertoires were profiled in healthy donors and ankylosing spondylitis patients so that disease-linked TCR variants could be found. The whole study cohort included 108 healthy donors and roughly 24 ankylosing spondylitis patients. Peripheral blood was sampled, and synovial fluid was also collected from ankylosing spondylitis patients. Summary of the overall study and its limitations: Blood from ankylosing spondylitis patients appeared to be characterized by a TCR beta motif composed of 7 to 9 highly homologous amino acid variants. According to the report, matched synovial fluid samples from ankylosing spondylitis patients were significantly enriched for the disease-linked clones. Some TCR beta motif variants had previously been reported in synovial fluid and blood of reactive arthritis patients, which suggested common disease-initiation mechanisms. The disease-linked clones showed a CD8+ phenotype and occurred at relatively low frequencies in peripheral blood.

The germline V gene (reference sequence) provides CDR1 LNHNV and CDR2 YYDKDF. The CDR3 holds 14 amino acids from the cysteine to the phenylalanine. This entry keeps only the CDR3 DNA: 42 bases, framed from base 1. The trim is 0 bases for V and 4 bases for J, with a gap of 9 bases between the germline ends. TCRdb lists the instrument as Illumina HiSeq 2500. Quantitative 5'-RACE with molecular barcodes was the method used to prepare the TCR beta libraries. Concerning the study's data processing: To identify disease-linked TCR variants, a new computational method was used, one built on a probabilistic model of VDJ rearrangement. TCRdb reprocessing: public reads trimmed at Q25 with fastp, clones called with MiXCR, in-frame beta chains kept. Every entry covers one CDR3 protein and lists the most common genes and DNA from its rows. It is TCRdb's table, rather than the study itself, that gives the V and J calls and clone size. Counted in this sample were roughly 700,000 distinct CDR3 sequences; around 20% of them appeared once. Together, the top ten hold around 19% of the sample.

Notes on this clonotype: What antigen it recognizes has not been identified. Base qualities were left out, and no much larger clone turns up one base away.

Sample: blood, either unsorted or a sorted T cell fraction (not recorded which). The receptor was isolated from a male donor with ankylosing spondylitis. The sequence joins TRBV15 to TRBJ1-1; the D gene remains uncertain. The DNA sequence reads TGTGCCACCAGCAGAGATAAGTTGCTCACTGAAGCTTTCTTT. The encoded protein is CATSRDKLLTEAFF.